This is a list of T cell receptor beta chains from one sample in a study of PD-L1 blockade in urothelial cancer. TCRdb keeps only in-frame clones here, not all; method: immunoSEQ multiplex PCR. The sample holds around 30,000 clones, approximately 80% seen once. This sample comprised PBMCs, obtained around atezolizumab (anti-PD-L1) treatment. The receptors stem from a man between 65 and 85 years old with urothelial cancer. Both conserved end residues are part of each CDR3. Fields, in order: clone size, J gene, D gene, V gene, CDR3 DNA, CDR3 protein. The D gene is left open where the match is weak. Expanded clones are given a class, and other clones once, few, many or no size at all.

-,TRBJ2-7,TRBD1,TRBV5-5,TGTGCCAGCACCATGTCGGGACAGGGGTACGAGCAGTACTTC,CASTMSGQGYEQYF
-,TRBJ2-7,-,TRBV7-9,TGTGCCAGCAGCTTATGGGGCAGAACCTACGAGCAGTACTTC,CASSLWGRTYEQYF
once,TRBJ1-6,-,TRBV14,TGTGCCAGCAGCCAATTATCGCCGGGGGGCAATTCACCCCTCCACTTT,CASSQLSPGGNSPLHF
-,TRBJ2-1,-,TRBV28,TGTGCCAGCAGTTTATCGACCCGGACAGCCAACTACAATGAGCAGTTCTTC,CASSLSTRTANYNEQFF
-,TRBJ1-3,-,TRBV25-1,TGTGCCAGCAGTCAATCGGTCTCTGGAAACACCATATATTTT,CASSQSVSGNTIYF
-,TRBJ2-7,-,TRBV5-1,TGCGCCAGCAGCCCGGTTATGGGGGGAGGCTACGAGCAGTACTTC,CASSPVMGGGYEQYF
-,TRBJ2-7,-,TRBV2,TGTGCCAGCAGTGTCGGACAGTCCTACGAGCAGTACTTC,CASSVGQSYEQYF
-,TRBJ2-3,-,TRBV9,TGTGCCAGCAGCGTAGGAGGGGGGGCCACAGATACGCAGTATTTT,CASSVGGGATDTQYF
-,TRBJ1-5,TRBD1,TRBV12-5,TGTGCTAGTGGTTTGGCGGATTACAGGGGGCGGGATCAGCCCCAGCATTTT,CASGLADYRGRDQPQHF
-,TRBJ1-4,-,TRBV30,TGTGCCTGGGACCCTTCGACAGGAAAACTGTTTTTT,CAWDPSTGKLFF
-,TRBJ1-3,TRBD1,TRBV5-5,TGTGCCAGCAGCCCGGACGGTCAGGGGGCTTATGGAAACACCATATATTTT,CASSPDGQGAYGNTIYF
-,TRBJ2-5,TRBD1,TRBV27,TGTGCCAGCAGGCGACAGGGGGCCGACCAAGAGACCCAGTACTTC,CASRRQGADQETQYF
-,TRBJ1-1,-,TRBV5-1,TGCGCCAGCAGCTTGGCCGGGGCGACTAGTACTGAAGCTTTCTTT,CASSLAGATSTEAFF
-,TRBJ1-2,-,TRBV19,TGTGCCAGTAGTGCGGCGGGGCCGGGGTATGGCTACACCTTC,CASSAAGPGYGYTF
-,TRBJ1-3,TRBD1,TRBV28,TGTGCCAGCAGTTCCCAACAGGGGGCAAACACCATATATTTT,CASSSQQGANTIYF
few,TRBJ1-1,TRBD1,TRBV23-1,TGCGCCAGCAGTCAATCCCACCGACAGGGGTGGGTCACTGAAGCTTTCTTT,CASSQSHRQGWVTEAFF
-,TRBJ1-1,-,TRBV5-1,TGCGCCAGCAGCCCGCAGGGCCCAGGATCAGGGTACGCTGAAGCTTTCTTT,CASSPQGPGSGYAEAFF
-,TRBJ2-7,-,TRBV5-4,TGTGCCAGCAGCATCGACAGGTTTTCCTCTGAGCAGTACTTC,CASSIDRFSSEQYF
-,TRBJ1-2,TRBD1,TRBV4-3,TGCGCCAGCAGCCAGATTCGGACAGGGGGCATCTATGGCTACACCTTC,CASSQIRTGGIYGYTF
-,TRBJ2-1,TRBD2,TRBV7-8,TGTGCCAGCAGCTTTTTCGGGGGGGCCTTCAATGAGCAGTTCTTC,CASSFFGGAFNEQFF
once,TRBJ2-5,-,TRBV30,TGTGCCTGGAGTGTAGGGGTAGGCAGACTCCAAGAGACCCAGTACTTC,CAWSVGVGRLQETQYF
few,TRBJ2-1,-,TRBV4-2,TGTGCCAGCAGCCAAGTAGCCAATAACCCGTCCTACAATGAGCAGTTCTTC,CASSQVANNPSYNEQFF
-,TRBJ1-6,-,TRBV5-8,TGTGCCAGCAGCCGCATAGGGGTGGCCAATTCACCCCTCCACTTT,CASSRIGVANSPLHF
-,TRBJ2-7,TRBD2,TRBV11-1,TGTGCCAGCAGCTTAGTATCGTCCAGAGCGGGGGGCTACGAGCAGTACTTC,CASSLVSSRAGGYEQYF
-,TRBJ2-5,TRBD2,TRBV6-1,TGTGCCAGCAGTGACCCCGGGAGGGAGCAGTACTTC,CASSDPGREQYF
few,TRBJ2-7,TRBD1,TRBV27,TGTGCCAGCAGTCTGACAGGGGGTTACGAGCAGTACTTC,CASSLTGGYEQYF
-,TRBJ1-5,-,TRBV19,TGTGCCAGTAGTACGCCGACAGTGAACAATCAGCCCCAGCATTTT,CASSTPTVNNQPQHF
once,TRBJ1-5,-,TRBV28,TGTGCCAGCAGTTTTTTGGCGGGGGTCAGCAATCAGCCCCAGCATTTT,CASSFLAGVSNQPQHF
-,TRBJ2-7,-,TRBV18,TGTGCCAGCTCACCATCCCAGGGTTCGAACTACGAGCAGTACTTC,CASSPSQGSNYEQYF
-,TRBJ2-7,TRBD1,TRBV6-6,TGTGCCAGCAGTTATGGGACAGGGTCTATTTACGAGCAGTACTTC,CASSYGTGSIYEQYF
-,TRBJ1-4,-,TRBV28,TGTGCCAGCAGTGCCACAGGAGGGGTGTTTTTT,CASSATGGVFF
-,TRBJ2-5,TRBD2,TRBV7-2,TGTGCCAGCAGCTTTAGCGGGGGGTGGGAGACCCAGTACTTC,CASSFSGGWETQYF
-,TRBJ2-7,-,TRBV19,TGTGCCAGCGGGGGTGGGTTCTTCTACGAGCAGTACTTC,CASGGGFFYEQYF
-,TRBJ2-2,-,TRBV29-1,TGCAGCGTCAGGGATCGGTACACCGGGGAGCTGTTTTTT,CSVRDRYTGELFF
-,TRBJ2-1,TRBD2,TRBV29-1,TGCAGCGTCACTTCTAGCGGGAGGGGGATTAGTGAGCAGTTCTTC,CSVTSSGRGISEQFF
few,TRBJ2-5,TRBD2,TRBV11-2,TGTGCCACTCGGGGGGGAGGGAGGACCGTGGAGACCCAGTACTTC,CATRGGGRTVETQYF
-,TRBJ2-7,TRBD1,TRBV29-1,TGCAGCGTTGAAGGAGGACAGGGGCTCTACGAGCAGTACTTC,CSVEGGQGLYEQYF
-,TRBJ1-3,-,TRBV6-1,TGTGCCAGCAGTGAGCAGACAGCTGGAAACACCATATATTTT,CASSEQTAGNTIYF
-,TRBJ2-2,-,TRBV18,TGTGCCAGCTCACAAAGAGGCACCCCAGTATCCGGGGAGCTGTTTTTT,CASSQRGTPVSGELFF
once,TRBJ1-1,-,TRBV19,TGTGCCAGTAGTATGGAGGGTAACACTGAAGCTTTCTTT,CASSMEGNTEAFF
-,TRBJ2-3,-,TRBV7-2,TGTGCCAGCAGCTCCAGTTTAGGGCTCGGGGGAACAGATACGCAGTATTTT,CASSSSLGLGGTDTQYF
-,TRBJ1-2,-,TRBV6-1,TGTGCCAGCAGTGAAGGGCCCTATGGCTACACCTTC,CASSEGPYGYTF
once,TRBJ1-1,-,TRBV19,TGTGCCAGTAGTATAAAGTGGGGGGGAGCCACTGAAGCTTTCTTT,CASSIKWGGATEAFF
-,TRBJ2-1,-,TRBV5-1,TGCGCCAGCAGCGGGATGCCGGGGAGCTCCTACAATGAGCAGTTCTTC,CASSGMPGSSYNEQFF
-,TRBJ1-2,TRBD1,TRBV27,TGTGCCAGCGGCTGGACAGGGGGCTTTGGCTACACCTTC,CASGWTGGFGYTF
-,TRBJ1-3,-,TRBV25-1,TGTGCCAGCAGTGAATTCGGGTCTTTTTCTGGAAACACCATATATTTT,CASSEFGSFSGNTIYF
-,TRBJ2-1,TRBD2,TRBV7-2,TGTGCCAGCAGCTTAAGCCCCCTGTTGGGCGGGAGAGGCAATGAGCAGTTCTTC,CASSLSPLLGGRGNEQFF
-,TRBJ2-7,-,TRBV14,TGTGCCAGCAGCCGGGCCCTCCTCCCCGAGCAGTACTTC,CASSRALLPEQYF
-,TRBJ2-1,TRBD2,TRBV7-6,TGTGCCAGCAGCGCCGGACTAGCGGGAGGGGAAAATGAGCAGTTCTTC,CASSAGLAGGENEQFF
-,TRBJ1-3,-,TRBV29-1,TGCAGCGTTGAAAGAGGGCTAGGTGGAAACACCATATATTTT,CSVERGLGGNTIYF
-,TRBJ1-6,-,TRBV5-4,TGTGCCAGCAGCTTGGAGAGGGATCGACGGTCACCCCTCCACTTT,CASSLERDRRSPLHF
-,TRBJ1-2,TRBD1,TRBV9,TGTGCCAGCAGCGTAGCTGAGGGGGCAGGGGGCTACACCTTC,CASSVAEGAGGYTF
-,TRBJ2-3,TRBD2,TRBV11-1,TGTGCCAGCAGCTTAGACCAGACTAGCGGGGGTGGAGATACGCAGTATTTT,CASSLDQTSGGGDTQYF